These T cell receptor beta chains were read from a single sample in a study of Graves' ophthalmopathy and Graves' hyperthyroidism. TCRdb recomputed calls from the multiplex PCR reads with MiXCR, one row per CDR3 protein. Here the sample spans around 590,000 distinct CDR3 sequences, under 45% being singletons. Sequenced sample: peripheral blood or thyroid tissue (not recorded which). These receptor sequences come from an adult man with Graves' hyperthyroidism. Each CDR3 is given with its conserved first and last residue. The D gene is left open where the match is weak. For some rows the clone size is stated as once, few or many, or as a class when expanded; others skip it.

cdr3_aa: CASEAGTGSSGANVLTF; cdr3_nt: TGTGCCAGCGAAGCCGGGACAGGGAGCTCTGGGGCCAACGTCCTGACTTTC; j_call: TRBJ2-6; v_call: TRBV7-9; d_call: TRBD1; clone_size: many; cdr3_length: 17
cdr3_aa: CASSLGGLNTGEMFF; cdr3_nt: TGTGCCAGCAGCTTAGGCGGGCTTAATACCGGGGAGATGTTTTTT; j_call: TRBJ2-2; v_call: TRBV7-9; d_call: .; clone_size: .; cdr3_length: 15
cdr3_aa: CASSQGGVRSQYF; cdr3_nt: TGTGCCAGCAGTCAGGGGGGGGTGCGCAGTCAGTACTTC; j_call: TRBJ2-7; v_call: TRBV11-2; d_call: .; clone_size: once; cdr3_length: 13
cdr3_aa: CAGGGAGNSPLHF; cdr3_nt: TGTGCCGGGGGGGGCGCCGGTAATTCACCCCTCCACTTT; j_call: TRBJ1-6; v_call: TRBV10-3; d_call: .; clone_size: many; cdr3_length: 13
cdr3_aa: CSANPRGGQSNQPQHF; cdr3_nt: TGCAGTGCTAACCCAAGAGGGGGGCAAAGCAATCAGCCCCAGCATTTT; j_call: TRBJ1-5; v_call: TRBV20-1; d_call: .; clone_size: many; cdr3_length: 16
cdr3_aa: CASDTGQGKFPLHF; cdr3_nt: TGTGCCAGCGATACGGGACAAGGGAAATTTCCCCTCCACTTT; j_call: TRBJ1-6; v_call: TRBV6-5; d_call: .; clone_size: many; cdr3_length: 14
cdr3_aa: CASSLRAGTSGYTF; cdr3_nt: TGTGCCAGCAGCTTGCGAGCAGGGACGAGTGGCTACACCTTC; j_call: TRBJ1-2; v_call: TRBV5-6; d_call: .; clone_size: many; cdr3_length: 14
cdr3_aa: CASSQDHHAPLVLHF; cdr3_nt: TGTGCCAGCAGCCAAGACCATCACGCACCTCTTGTCCTCCACTTT; j_call: TRBJ1-6; v_call: TRBV14; d_call: .; clone_size: many; cdr3_length: 15
cdr3_aa: CASSESQEGDGYTF; cdr3_nt: TGCGCCAGCAGTGAGTCGCAGGAGGGTGACGGCTACACCTTC; j_call: TRBJ1-2; v_call: TRBV10-1; d_call: .; clone_size: once; cdr3_length: 14
cdr3_aa: CASSHSLDFSGNTIYF; cdr3_nt: TGTGCCAGCAGCCACTCTCTAGATTTCTCTGGAAACACCATATATTTT; j_call: TRBJ1-3; v_call: TRBV2; d_call: .; clone_size: many; cdr3_length: 16
cdr3_aa: CSAEASGVYEQYF; cdr3_nt: TGCAGTGCCGAGGCTAGCGGGGTATACGAGCAGTACTTC; j_call: TRBJ2-7; v_call: TRBV20-1; d_call: TRBD2; clone_size: .; cdr3_length: 13
cdr3_aa: CASSPPGGNYGYTF; cdr3_nt: TGTGCCAGCAGCCCCCCAGGGGGTAACTATGGCTACACCTTC; j_call: TRBJ1-2; v_call: TRBV7-6; d_call: TRBD1; clone_size: many; cdr3_length: 14
cdr3_aa: CSVDHAGDSSNEQFF; cdr3_nt: TGCAGCGTTGATCATGCGGGGGACTCTAGCAATGAGCAGTTCTTC; j_call: TRBJ2-1; v_call: TRBV29-1; d_call: TRBD2; clone_size: .; cdr3_length: 15
cdr3_aa: CASRGQGVSGNTIYF; cdr3_nt: TGTGCCAGCAGAGGACAGGGCGTCTCTGGAAACACCATATATTTT; j_call: TRBJ1-3; v_call: TRBV9; d_call: TRBD1; clone_size: many; cdr3_length: 15
cdr3_aa: CASSLGRGFTGELFF; cdr3_nt: TGTGCCAGCAGTTTAGGCAGGGGGTTCACCGGGGAGCTGTTTTTT; j_call: TRBJ2-2; v_call: TRBV6-5; d_call: TRBD1; clone_size: .; cdr3_length: 15
cdr3_aa: CASRDRGGGGETQYF; cdr3_nt: TGTGCCAGCCGTGACAGGGGAGGCGGTGGAGAGACCCAGTACTTC; j_call: TRBJ2-5; v_call: TRBV7-2; d_call: TRBD1; clone_size: .; cdr3_length: 15
cdr3_aa: CASSLEFGQGLYTGELFF; cdr3_nt: TGTGCCAGCAGCTTGGAGTTCGGACAGGGTCTCTACACCGGGGAGCTGTTTTTT; j_call: TRBJ2-2; v_call: TRBV5-4; d_call: TRBD1; clone_size: .; cdr3_length: 18
cdr3_aa: CASSSDGRDEQYF; cdr3_nt: TGTGCTAGCAGCTCGGACGGGCGGGACGAGCAGTACTTC; j_call: TRBJ2-7; v_call: TRBV7-7; d_call: .; clone_size: many; cdr3_length: 13
cdr3_aa: CATSRERRQGIGEQYF; cdr3_nt: TGTGCCACCAGCAGAGAAAGGAGACAGGGTATTGGCGAGCAGTACTTC; j_call: TRBJ2-7; v_call: TRBV15; d_call: TRBD1; clone_size: .; cdr3_length: 16
cdr3_aa: CASSHGAGNTEAFF; cdr3_nt: TGTGCCAGCAGTCACGGGGCGGGGAACACTGAAGCTTTCTTT; j_call: TRBJ1-1; v_call: TRBV27; d_call: .; clone_size: once; cdr3_length: 14
cdr3_aa: CATGGSDEKLFF; cdr3_nt: TGTGCCACAGGGGGGTCGGATGAAAAACTGTTTTTT; j_call: TRBJ1-4; v_call: TRBV10-3; d_call: TRBD1; clone_size: many; cdr3_length: 12
cdr3_aa: CASSLTGQASYGYTF; cdr3_nt: TGTGCCAGCAGCTTAACGGGACAGGCTTCCTATGGCTACACCTTC; j_call: TRBJ1-2; v_call: TRBV7-3; d_call: TRBD1; clone_size: many; cdr3_length: 15
cdr3_aa: CASSNTVEWTYEQYF; cdr3_nt: TGTGCCAGCAGTAACACCGTGGAATGGACCTACGAGCAGTACTTC; j_call: TRBJ2-7; v_call: TRBV6-2/TRBV6-3; d_call: .; clone_size: many; cdr3_length: 15
cdr3_aa: CSVEVRQRGTDTQYF; cdr3_nt: TGCAGCGTTGAAGTAAGGCAGAGGGGGACAGATACGCAGTATTTT; j_call: TRBJ2-3; v_call: TRBV29-1; d_call: .; clone_size: many; cdr3_length: 15
cdr3_aa: CASSLPPQETQHF; cdr3_nt: TGTGCCAGCAGCTTACCGCCCCAAGAGACCCAGCATTTT; j_call: TRBJ1-5; v_call: TRBV7-3; d_call: .; clone_size: .; cdr3_length: 13
cdr3_aa: CSARDTSGRETQYF; cdr3_nt: TGCAGTGCTAGAGATACTAGCGGGAGAGAGACCCAGTACTTC; j_call: TRBJ2-5; v_call: TRBV20-1; d_call: TRBD2; clone_size: .; cdr3_length: 14
cdr3_aa: CASSPEAALGQPQHF; cdr3_nt: TGTGCCAGCAGTCCCGAGGCAGCCCTGGGCCAGCCCCAGCATTTT; j_call: TRBJ1-5; v_call: TRBV12-3/TRBV12-4; d_call: .; clone_size: many; cdr3_length: 15
cdr3_aa: CASSGQVGDTQYF; cdr3_nt: TGTGCCAGCAGCGGACAGGTGGGAGATACGCAGTATTTT; j_call: TRBJ2-3; v_call: TRBV2; d_call: TRBD1; clone_size: .; cdr3_length: 13
cdr3_aa: CASSYPAIGAGELFF; cdr3_nt: TGTGCCAGCAGCTACCCGGCAATCGGGGCCGGGGAGCTGTTTTTT; j_call: TRBJ2-2; v_call: TRBV9; d_call: .; clone_size: .; cdr3_length: 15
cdr3_aa: CASSIGSGTASGNTIYF; cdr3_nt: TGTGCCAGTAGTATAGGTTCCGGGACAGCATCGGGAAACACCATATATTTT; j_call: TRBJ1-3; v_call: TRBV19; d_call: TRBD1; clone_size: few; cdr3_length: 17
cdr3_aa: CASSEYKGRGSPLHF; cdr3_nt: TGTGCCAGCAGTGAATATAAGGGGCGCGGTTCACCCCTCCACTTT; j_call: TRBJ1-6; v_call: TRBV25-1; d_call: .; clone_size: once; cdr3_length: 15
cdr3_aa: CASSLALSGEAFF; cdr3_nt: TGTGCCAGCAGCTTAGCGCTGAGCGGCGAAGCTTTCTTT; j_call: TRBJ1-1; v_call: TRBV7-8; d_call: .; clone_size: many; cdr3_length: 13
cdr3_aa: CAGGTLYEQYF; cdr3_nt: TGTGCCGGCGGGACCCTTTACGAGCAGTACTTC; j_call: TRBJ2-7; v_call: TRBV4-2; d_call: .; clone_size: .; cdr3_length: 11
cdr3_aa: CASRGDRAGAQTEAFF; cdr3_nt: TGCGCCAGCAGAGGGGACAGGGCGGGAGCACAGACTGAAGCTTTCTTT; j_call: TRBJ1-1; v_call: TRBV5-1; d_call: TRBD1; clone_size: .; cdr3_length: 16
cdr3_aa: CASSDQGGDTQYF; cdr3_nt: TGTGCCAGCAGTGATCAGGGTGGGGATACGCAGTATTTT; j_call: TRBJ2-3; v_call: TRBV2; d_call: .; clone_size: few; cdr3_length: 13
cdr3_aa: CATSGELGISYGYTF; cdr3_nt: TGTGCCACCAGCGGGGAATTGGGGATTTCTTATGGCTACACCTTC; j_call: TRBJ1-2; v_call: TRBV15; d_call: .; clone_size: .; cdr3_length: 15
cdr3_aa: CSALHPKTQYF; cdr3_nt: TGCAGTGCCCTCCACCCCAAGACCCAGTACTTC; j_call: TRBJ2-5; v_call: TRBV20-1; d_call: .; clone_size: many; cdr3_length: 11
cdr3_aa: CSARRGGPIDTQYF; cdr3_nt: TGCAGTGCTAGGAGGGGAGGGCCGATAGATACGCAGTATTTT; j_call: TRBJ2-3; v_call: TRBV20-1; d_call: TRBD2; clone_size: few; cdr3_length: 14
cdr3_aa: CASSLMLAGDETQYF; cdr3_nt: TGTGCCAGCAGCCTGATGCTAGCGGGAGACGAGACCCAGTACTTC; j_call: TRBJ2-5; v_call: TRBV5-6; d_call: TRBD2; clone_size: many; cdr3_length: 15
cdr3_aa: CATSDSTGARLGTGELFF; cdr3_nt: TGTGCCACCAGTGATTCAACGGGGGCGCGGCTAGGAACCGGGGAGCTGTTTTTT; j_call: TRBJ2-2; v_call: TRBV24-1; d_call: .; clone_size: .; cdr3_length: 18
cdr3_aa: CASSPGQGEYEQYF; cdr3_nt: TGCGCCAGCAGCCCCGGACAGGGTGAATACGAGCAGTACTTC; j_call: TRBJ2-7; v_call: TRBV4-1; d_call: TRBD1; clone_size: many; cdr3_length: 14
cdr3_aa: CSSSGRSNYGYTF; cdr3_nt: TGCAGCTCCTCGGGCAGAAGCAACTATGGCTACACCTTC; j_call: TRBJ1-2; v_call: TRBV29-1; d_call: .; clone_size: .; cdr3_length: 13
cdr3_aa: CASSFEGQSQYF; cdr3_nt: TGTGCCAGCAGCTTTGAGGGACAGAGTCAGTACTTC; j_call: TRBJ2-7; v_call: TRBV7-4; d_call: TRBD1; clone_size: .; cdr3_length: 12
cdr3_aa: CASSYSGTGSEKLFF; cdr3_nt: TGTGCCAGCAGTTACTCCGGGACAGGATCTGAAAAACTGTTTTTT; j_call: TRBJ1-4; v_call: TRBV6-5; d_call: TRBD1; clone_size: .; cdr3_length: 15
cdr3_aa: CASREFGSYEQYF; cdr3_nt: TGTGCCAGCAGGGAGTTTGGTTCCTACGAGCAGTACTTC; j_call: TRBJ2-7; v_call: TRBV10-3; d_call: .; clone_size: .; cdr3_length: 13
cdr3_aa: CSLEPGQGGYGYTF; cdr3_nt: TGCAGCTTGGAGCCGGGACAGGGAGGCTATGGCTACACCTTC; j_call: TRBJ1-2; v_call: TRBV29-1; d_call: TRBD1; clone_size: .; cdr3_length: 14
cdr3_aa: CASSFTGRETQYF; cdr3_nt: TGTGCCAGCAGCTTCACGGGACGGGAGACCCAGTACTTC; j_call: TRBJ2-5; v_call: TRBV5-5; d_call: .; clone_size: many; cdr3_length: 13
cdr3_aa: CASSYPGQENTEAFF; cdr3_nt: TGTGCCAGCAGTTACCCCGGACAGGAGAACACTGAAGCTTTCTTT; j_call: TRBJ1-1; v_call: TRBV6-5; d_call: TRBD1; clone_size: .; cdr3_length: 15
cdr3_aa: CASSDTRGGTQPQHF; cdr3_nt: TGTGCCAGCAGCGATACGCGGGGGGGAACTCAGCCCCAGCATTTT; j_call: TRBJ1-5; v_call: TRBV2; d_call: .; clone_size: many; cdr3_length: 15
cdr3_aa: CATSEVGGFGGIGTDTQYF; cdr3_nt: TGTGCCACCAGTGAGGTGGGGGGATTCGGCGGGATAGGCACAGATACGCAGTATTTT; j_call: TRBJ2-3; v_call: TRBV24-1; d_call: .; clone_size: once; cdr3_length: 19
cdr3_aa: CASSEGFPGQGTPLHF; cdr3_nt: TGTGCCAGCAGTGAGGGTTTCCCGGGACAGGGAACGCCCCTCCACTTT; j_call: TRBJ1-6; v_call: TRBV2; d_call: TRBD1; clone_size: .; cdr3_length: 16
cdr3_aa: CARDQGVSYGYTF; cdr3_nt: TGTGCTAGAGATCAGGGGGTTTCGTATGGCTACACCTTC; j_call: TRBJ1-2; v_call: TRBV25-1; d_call: TRBD1; clone_size: .; cdr3_length: 13
cdr3_aa: CSVEPRSGKTEAFF; cdr3_nt: TGCAGCGTTGAACCCCGGTCAGGAAAAACTGAAGCTTTCTTT; j_call: TRBJ1-1; v_call: TRBV29-1; d_call: .; clone_size: many; cdr3_length: 14
cdr3_aa: CSVAPGQRHYEQYF; cdr3_nt: TGCAGCGTTGCCCCGGGACAGAGACACTACGAGCAGTACTTC; j_call: TRBJ2-7; v_call: TRBV29-1; d_call: TRBD1; clone_size: .; cdr3_length: 14
cdr3_aa: CSVPGQGYYNEQFF; cdr3_nt: TGCAGCGTCCCGGGACAGGGTTACTACAATGAGCAGTTCTTC; j_call: TRBJ2-1; v_call: TRBV29-1; d_call: TRBD1; clone_size: .; cdr3_length: 14